This T cell receptor beta chain was recovered during a study of a mutant IDH1 vaccine in newly diagnosed glioma. On the study more broadly: Of the patients given treatment, around 60% were male and 37.5% were female, and a mean age of around 44 years was recorded. Patients had received radiotherapy, temozolomide, or both previously, most receiving both. The study, taken as a whole, reports: Seemingly, top peripheral T cell clonotype changes bore no relation to pseudoprogression.

For this clone: Its antigen is not identified.

The protocol was immunoSEQ multiplex PCR, while the TCRdb copy is restricted to in-frame clones and leaves out a portion. This table has fewer than 50,000 clones, over 85% appearing once. Time point described: baseline, week 1 (first vaccination visit). Regarding treatment: pre-vaccination baseline after standard-of-care therapy. The CDR3 is 16 amino acids. Per the germline V gene, CDR1 is MNHNY and CDR2 is SVGAGI (reference sequence). Trimming cost V 2 bases and J 2 bases; bases outside gene matches: 2. Material: PBMCs, obtained from a glioma patient treated with radiotherapy, temozolomide or both. This TCR was recovered from a man aged 18 to 29 with glioma. The chain links TRBV6-6 to TRBJ2-2; 10 nucleotides align to TRBD1. CDR3 region: CASSYGQGVNTGELFF. The CDR3 bases are TGTGCCAGCAGTTACGGACAGGGGGTTAACACCGGGGAGCTGTTTTTT.